One and the same sample provided the 13 T cell receptor beta chains below, sequenced in a study of blood T cells in healthy people across ages. A second PCR, run for about 7 to 11 cycles, used a sample-barcoded 5' primer plus a J-beta primer mix. TCRdb reanalysed the 5' RACE reads using MiXCR and keeps one entry per CDR3 protein. The repertoire holds some 900,000 distinct CDR3 sequences, with around 48% as singletons. The sample was blood. The receptors were sampled from a man aged 25-45 years in good health.

The J gene is TRBJ1-4, the V gene TRBV2; the match to TRBD1 covers 8 bases. The CDR3 spans 16 residues. Germline V gene lookup returns CDR1 SNHLY and CDR2 FYNNEI. V lost 5 bases, J lost 7 bases, and 12 bases stayed unmatched. This CDR3 is CASSPRRRQGFEKLFF. The CDR3 DNA is TGTGCCAGCAGTCCGCGGCGCCGACAGGGGTTTGAAAAACTGTTTTTT. Supplemented by reference TRBV2 and TRBJ1-4, the full variable domain reads EPEVTQTPSHQVTQMGQEVILRCVPISNHLYFYWYRQILGQKVEFLVSFYNNEISEKSEIFDDQFSVERPDGSNFTLKIRSTKLEDSAMYFCASSPRRRQGFEKLFFGSGTQLSVL.

CDR3 loop: CASSVAGDNSPLHF. CDR3 sequence (DNA): TGTGCCAGCAGCGTTGCGGGGGATAATTCACCCCTCCACTTT. The chain is built from TRBV9 and TRBJ1-6, with D tentatively TRBD1 (5 bases). The germline V and J ends were trimmed by 2 bases and 5 bases, with 8 bases remaining between them. The CDR3 covers 14 residues. The germline CDR1 and CDR2 sequences are SGDLS and YYNGEE.

V usage is TRBV28 and J usage is TRBJ2-1; TRBD2 matches at 8 bases. The J call is in doubt because the DNA end fits TRBJ2-7 better. CDR1 is MDHEN and CDR2 is SYDVKM in the germline V gene. The CDR3 runs 15 residues. The CDR3 region is CASSPGLGSYNEQYF. DNA for the CDR3: TGTGCCAGCAGTCCGGGACTAGGCTCCTACAATGAGCAGTACTTC.

V and J are TRBV7-2 and TRBJ2-7, with a tentative D call TRBD2 (7 bases). CDR1 is SGHTA and CDR2 is FQGNSA in the germline V gene. The CDR3 length is 17 residues. The V end was cut by 1 base, the J end by 0 bases, with 16 bases between. CDR3 bases: TGTGCCAGCAGCTTAGTTTCTGGGGGGGCCAGCTCCTACGAGCAGTACTTC. Amino acid sequence: CASSLVSGGASSYEQYF. The complete variable domain, with remaining parts taken from reference TRBV7-2 and TRBJ2-7, reads GAGVSQSPSNKVTEKGKDVELRCDPISGHTALYWYRQSLGQGLEFLIYFQGNSAPDKSGLPSDRFSAERTGGSVSTLTIQRTQQEDSAVYLCASSLVSGGASSYEQYFGPGTRLTVT.

The chain has TRBV13 and TRBJ2-3; 7 nucleotides align to TRBD2. CDR1 and CDR2 (germline): PRHDT, FYEKMQ (reference sequence). The CDR3 contains 16 residues. J lost 3 bases, V lost 3 bases, and 9 bases had no gene match. The CDR3 loop reads CASSFSTLGGTDTQYF. DNA for the CDR3: TGTGCCAGCAGCTTCTCGACTCTCGGGGGGACAGATACGCAGTATTTT.

About this clonotype itself: This clone may be a read error of a much larger clone one base away. The CDR3 loop reads CASSLGPNNEQYF. In DNA form, the CDR3 reads TGTGCCAGCAGCTTAGGGCCTAACAATGAGCAGTACTTC. The V gene is TRBV7-2, the J gene TRBJ2-7; D not resolved. Trimming removed 1 base from V and 7 bases from J, with 11 bases in between. The CDR3 is 13 amino acids. Germline loops: CDR1 SGHTA, CDR2 FQGNSA.

The chain employs TRBV4-3 and TRBJ2-4; D is possibly TRBD1 (6 bases). The better agreement between TRBJ2-7 and the DNA end casts doubt on the J call. The CDR3 length is 15 residues. CDR1 is LGHNA and CDR2 is YSLEER in the germline V gene. The CDR3, as DNA: TGCGCCAGCAGCCAAGTTACCGGGACACAATACGAGCAGTACTTC. It specifies CASSQVTGTQYEQYF.

This chain uses TRBV28 with TRBJ1-6; 9 positions match TRBD1. Germline CDR1 reads MDHEN; CDR2 reads SYDVKM. The trim removed 6 bases at V and 10 bases at J, leaving 10 bases unmatched. This CDR3 comprises 15 residues. The CDR3 sequence is CASRSRQGENSPLHF. In nucleotides, the CDR3 is TGTGCCAGCAGATCGAGACAGGGGGAAAACTCACCCCTCCACTTT.

This clonotype has ten or more counts. The DNA for the CDR3 is TGTGCCACTAGAGGAGTGATCTCCTACGAGCAGTACTTC. Translation: CATRGVISYEQYF. V is TRBV15 and J is TRBJ2-7; D uncertain. The germline V gene has CDR1 LNHNV and CDR2 YYDKDF (reference sequence). The V end lost 9 bases, the J end lost 0 bases, and 12 bases lay between the germline ends. The CDR3 sequence is 13 residues long. The entire variable domain, with the rest obtained from reference TRBV15 and TRBJ2-7, is as follows: DAMVIQNPRYQVTQFGKPVTLSCSQTLNHNVMYWYQQKSSQAPKLLFHYYDKDFNNEADTPDNFQSRRPNTSFCFLDIRSPGLGDTAMYLCATRGVISYEQYFGPGTRLTVT.

V is TRBV20-1 and J is TRBJ1-4; maybe TRBD1 (5 bases). V lost 2 bases to trimming and J lost 0 bases, with 13 bases between them. From germline, CDR1 is DFQATT and CDR2 SNEGSKA (reference sequence). This CDR3 region has 16 residues. CDR3 sequence reads: CSARKEGSATNEKLFF. The CDR3 nucleotides are TGCAGTGCTAGAAAAGAGGGGTCCGCAACTAATGAAAAACTGTTTTTT.

In its sample, this clonotype was seen a few times. V is TRBV28 and J is TRBJ2-3; 11 bases fit TRBD1. The CDR3 is 16 residues long. Per germline, CDR1 MDHEN and CDR2 SYDVKM. With 6 bases clipped from V and 4 bases from J, the junction kept 9 bases outside the gene matches. The CDR3 reads CASSPGTGGTADTQYF. DNA for the CDR3: TGTGCCAGCAGCCCCGGGACAGGGGGAACGGCAGATACGCAGTATTTT.

In this sample, this clonotype turned up a few times. The V gene is TRBV10-3, the J gene TRBJ2-5; TRBD2 matches 7 bases. The CDR3 has 12 residues. With 6 bases clipped from V and 5 bases from J, the junction kept 3 bases outside the gene matches. CDR1 is ENHRY and CDR2 is SYGVKD in the germline V gene. This CDR3 is CAISGTTETQYF. The CDR3 DNA is TGTGCCATCAGCGGGACTACGGAGACCCAGTACTTC.

This clonotype was picked up many times. J is TRBJ2-3 and V is TRBV7-2; D may correspond to TRBD1 or TRBD2 (6 bases each). Germline CDR1 SGHTA, CDR2 FQGNSA. Trimming shortened V by 3 bases and J by 0 bases, and 10 bases separated the two germline ends. CDR3 length: 15 residues. The DNA of the CDR3 is TGTGCCAGCAGCTTTGGAGGGGGGAGCACAGATACGCAGTATTTT. This encodes CASSFGGGSTDTQYF. Complete variable domain (other parts from reference TRBV7-2 and TRBJ2-3): GAGVSQSPSNKVTEKGKDVELRCDPISGHTALYWYRQSLGQGLEFLIYFQGNSAPDKSGLPSDRFSAERTGGSVSTLTIQRTQQEDSAVYLCASSFGGGSTDTQYFGPGTRLTVL.